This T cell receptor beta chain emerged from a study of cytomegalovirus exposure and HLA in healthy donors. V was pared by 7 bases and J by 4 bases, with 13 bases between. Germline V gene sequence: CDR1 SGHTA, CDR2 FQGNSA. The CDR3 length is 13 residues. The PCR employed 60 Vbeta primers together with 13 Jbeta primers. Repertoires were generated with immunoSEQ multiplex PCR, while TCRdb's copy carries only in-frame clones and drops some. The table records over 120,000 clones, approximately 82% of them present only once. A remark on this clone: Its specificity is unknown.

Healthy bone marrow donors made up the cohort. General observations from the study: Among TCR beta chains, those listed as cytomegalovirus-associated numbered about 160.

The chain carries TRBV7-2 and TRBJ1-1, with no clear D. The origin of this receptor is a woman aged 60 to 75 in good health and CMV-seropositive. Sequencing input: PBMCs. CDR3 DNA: TGTGCCAGCACCCTGAAGGGAGGCACTGAAGCTTTCTTT. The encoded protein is CASTLKGGTEAFF.